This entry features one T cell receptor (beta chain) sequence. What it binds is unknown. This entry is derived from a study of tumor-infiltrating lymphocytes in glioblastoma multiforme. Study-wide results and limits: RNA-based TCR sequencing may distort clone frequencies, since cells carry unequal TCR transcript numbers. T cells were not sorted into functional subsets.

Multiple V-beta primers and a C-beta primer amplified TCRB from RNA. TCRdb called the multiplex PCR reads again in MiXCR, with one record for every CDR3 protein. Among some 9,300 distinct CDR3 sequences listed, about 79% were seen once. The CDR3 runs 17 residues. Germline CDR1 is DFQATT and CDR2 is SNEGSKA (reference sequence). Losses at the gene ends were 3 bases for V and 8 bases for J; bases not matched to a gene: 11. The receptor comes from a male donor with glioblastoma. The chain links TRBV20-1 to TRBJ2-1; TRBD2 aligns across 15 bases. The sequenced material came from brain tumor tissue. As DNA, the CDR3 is TGCAGTGCTAGTCGCCCCGGACTAGCGGGAGGGCTGTATGAGCAGTTCTTC. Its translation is CSASRPGLAGGLYEQFF.